These T cell receptor beta chains were read from a single sample in a study of vaccination and CD4 T cells after COVID-19. MiXCR, applied by TCRdb to the PCR reads, yields one record per CDR3 protein. The sample records roughly 10,000 distinct CDR3 sequences, roughly 53% being singletons. No antigen has been identified for these receptors. The sequenced sample was CD4+ T cells from blood, cultured in vitro. The receptors were sampled from a human donor who had recovered from COVID-19. The CDR3 runs from the conserved cysteine through the conserved F or W. The D gene is left open where the match is weak. Clone sizes are given selectively: once, few, many, or a class where the clone is expanded.

cdr3_aa cdr3_nt clone_size j_call d_call v_call
CASSSQGMGSGYTF TGTGCCAGCAGTTCGCAGGGAATGGGGAGTGGCTACACCTTC . TRBJ1-2 . TRBV28
CASNPTGRLDYGYTF TGTGCCAGCAACCCGACAGGGCGACTTGACTATGGCTACACCTTC . TRBJ1-2 TRBD1 TRBV6-1
CASSLGQSSYNSPLHF TGTGCCAGCAGCTTGGGACAGAGCTCCTATAATTCACCCCTCCACTTT . TRBJ1-6 TRBD1 TRBV6-2/TRBV6-3
CASSQRLAGNGETQYF TGCGCCAGCAGCCAAAGACTAGCGGGGAACGGGGAGACCCAGTACTTC . TRBJ2-5 TRBD2 TRBV5-1
CASSPDRGQPQHF TGTGCCAGCAGCCCCGACAGGGGTCAGCCCCAGCATTTT . TRBJ1-5 TRBD1 TRBV6-1
CSAHRTGKGYTF TGCAGTGCTCATCGGACAGGGAAAGGCTACACCTTC few TRBJ1-2 TRBD1 TRBV20-1
CASSIQVNGNTIYF TGTGCCAGCAGTATACAGGTGAACGGAAACACCATATATTTT . TRBJ1-3 . TRBV6-1
CASNLPGLAGQETQYF TGTGCCAGCAACCTACCGGGACTAGCGGGACAGGAGACCCAGTACTTC few TRBJ2-5 TRBD2 TRBV6-1
CASKSQGDGGGYGYTF TGTGCCAGCAAGTCGCAAGGGGACGGGGGGGGCTATGGCTACACCTTC . TRBJ1-2 . TRBV2
CASSYSQGNQPQHF TGTGCCAGCAGTTACTCACAGGGAAATCAGCCCCAGCATTTT few TRBJ1-5 . TRBV6-5
CASNTGGILLTNYGYTF TGTGCCAGCAACACAGGGGGCATACTTCTGACCAACTATGGCTACACCTTC . TRBJ1-2 TRBD1 TRBV6-1
CASSIQRTGKNIQYF TGTGCCAGTAGTATTCAGCGAACTGGCAAAAACATTCAGTACTTC . TRBJ2-4 . TRBV19
CASSYSQGKGRSYEQYF TGTGCCAGCAGTTATTCCCAGGGGAAGGGACGCTCCTACGAGCAGTACTTC . TRBJ2-7 . TRBV11-2
CASSLGDSEAFF TGTGCCAGCAGCTTAGGGGACTCTGAAGCTTTCTTT few TRBJ1-1 . TRBV7-8
CASSLLPVQPQHF TGTGCCAGCAGTTTATTACCGGTTCAGCCCCAGCATTTT few TRBJ1-5 . TRBV12-3/TRBV12-4
CASSYPSGTGAYSNQPQHF TGTGCCAGCAGTTACCCTTCCGGGACAGGGGCCTATAGCAATCAGCCCCAGCATTTT . TRBJ1-5 TRBD1 TRBV6-2/TRBV6-3
CSHLGQGGITEAFF TGCAGCCACTTAGGACAGGGAGGAATCACTGAAGCTTTCTTT few TRBJ1-1 TRBD1 TRBV20-1
CASRGYDRVQETQYF TGTGCCAGCAGAGGGTATGACAGGGTCCAAGAGACCCAGTACTTC . TRBJ2-5 TRBD1 TRBV6-2/TRBV6-3
CASSLPIGRTEAFF TGTGCCAGCAGCCTACCGATCGGGAGAACTGAAGCTTTCTTT few TRBJ1-1 . TRBV6-2/TRBV6-3
CASSPYSSGTDTQYF TGCGCCAGCAGCCCGTATTCGAGCGGTACAGATACGCAGTATTTT once TRBJ2-3 . TRBV4-3
CASSLFPTVYTF TGTGCCAGCAGCTTATTCCCAACGGTATACACCTTC . TRBJ1-2 . TRBV7-2
CASSAASTDTQYF TGCGCCAGCAGTGCCGCTAGCACAGATACGCAGTATTTT . TRBJ2-3 . TRBV10-1
CSARDPSLPKRPQHF TGCAGTGCTAGAGATCCATCATTGCCAAAAAGGCCCCAGCATTTT few TRBJ1-5 . TRBV20-1
CASSLVTVGTGELFF TGTGCCAGCAGTTTAGTGACAGTGGGGACCGGGGAGCTGTTTTTT few TRBJ2-2 . TRBV28
CATSDSGRLTSGANVLTF TGTGCCACCAGTGATTCTGGAAGGTTAACCTCTGGGGCCAACGTCCTGACTTTC . TRBJ2-6 . TRBV24-1
CSARDDLIWTGHVGANTEAFF TGCAGTGCTAGAGACGACTTAATTTGGACAGGGCATGTGGGAGCGAACACTGAAGCTTTCTTT few TRBJ1-1 TRBD1 TRBV20-1
CATSDRGRASGRGSDTQYF TGTGCCACCAGTGATCGGGGCCGGGCTAGCGGGAGAGGGTCAGATACGCAGTATTTT once TRBJ2-3 TRBD2 TRBV24-1
CASSLRPSQETQYF TGTGCCAGCAGCTTAAGACCCTCCCAAGAGACCCAGTACTTC . TRBJ2-5 . TRBV11-2
CASSPGTGLVYGYTF TGTGCCAGCAGCCCCGGGACAGGGCTCGTCTATGGCTACACCTTC . TRBJ1-2 TRBD1 TRBV7-2
CASSIGRETPNYGYTF TGTGCCAGTAGTATAGGACGGGAGACACCCAACTATGGCTACACCTTC . TRBJ1-2 . TRBV19
CSARDTGGKGDNQPQHF TGCAGTGCTAGAGACACAGGGGGAAAGGGAGACAATCAGCCCCAGCATTTT once TRBJ1-5 TRBD1 TRBV20-1
CASSYDQGHNYGYTF TGTGCCAGCAGTTACGACCAGGGACATAACTATGGCTACACCTTC large TRBJ1-2 . TRBV6-5
CASSADGWNSPLHF TGTGCCAGCAGTGCGGACGGGTGGAATTCACCCCTCCACTTT few TRBJ1-6 . TRBV25-1
CASGTSVYNEQFF TGTGCCAGCGGGACTAGCGTCTACAATGAGCAGTTCTTC once TRBJ2-1 . TRBV21-1
CASSFDSRNTDTQYF TGTGCCAGCAGCTTTGACAGCCGAAACACAGATACGCAGTATTTT . TRBJ2-3 . TRBV11-3
CASRGGGQGNYGYTF TGTGCCAGCAGGGGAGGAGGTCAAGGGAACTATGGCTACACCTTC . TRBJ1-2 . TRBV6-1
CATSDRASSYNEQFF TGTGCCACCAGTGATCGCGCCAGCTCCTACAATGAGCAGTTCTTC once TRBJ2-1 . TRBV24-1
CASSSLTANTEAFF TGTGCCAGCAGTTCTCTCACGGCCAACACTGAAGCTTTCTTT . TRBJ1-1 . TRBV6-5
CASSYYLAGGTNTEAFF TGTGCCAGCAGTTACTACCTTGCCGGGGGGACGAACACTGAAGCTTTCTTT . TRBJ1-1 . TRBV6-5
CASSITPGQSYEQYF TGTGCCAGTAGCATCACACCGGGACAGAGCTACGAGCAGTACTTC few TRBJ2-7 TRBD1 TRBV19
CAISPGQGYEQYF TGTGCCATCAGCCCGGGACAGGGATACGAGCAGTACTTC . TRBJ2-7 TRBD1 TRBV10-3
CASRSAGDYYSNQPQHF TGTGCCAGTAGGTCGGCAGGAGATTACTATAGCAATCAGCCCCAGCATTTT few TRBJ1-5 . TRBV19
CASSLAGIGELFF TGTGCCAGCAGTTTAGCGGGCATCGGGGAGCTGTTTTTT . TRBJ2-2 . TRBV27
CASKALAGRNYGYTF TGTGCCAGTAAGGCTCTGGCAGGCCGTAACTATGGCTACACCTTC . TRBJ1-2 . TRBV19
CASSLGTGLGETQYF TGTGCCAGCAGTTTAGGAACAGGGTTGGGAGAGACCCAGTACTTC . TRBJ2-5 . TRBV28
CASSQGRGAQGTQYF TGTGCCAGCAGCCAAGGGCGCGGGGCCCAGGGGACCCAGTACTTC once TRBJ2-5 . TRBV11-2
CASSFRQGGSPLHF TGTGCCAGCAGTTTTAGGCAGGGGGGTTCACCCCTCCACTTT . TRBJ1-6 TRBD1 TRBV12-3/TRBV12-4
CASKDVPYEQYF TGTGCCAGCAAAGACGTTCCCTACGAGCAGTACTTC . TRBJ2-7 . TRBV2
CASSDRGGKGTDTQYF TGTGCCAGCAGTGACCGGGGGGGGAAAGGCACAGATACGCAGTATTTT few TRBJ2-3 TRBD2 TRBV2
CATSDSMEGYTF TGTGCCACCAGTGATTCAATGGAAGGCTACACCTTC . TRBJ1-2 . TRBV24-1
CSAPVPAMETQYF TGCAGTGCCCCTGTCCCAGCAATGGAGACCCAGTACTTC . TRBJ2-5 . TRBV20-1
CASSERAAGPWETQYF TGTGCCAGCAGTGAAAGGGCAGCGGGTCCCTGGGAGACCCAGTACTTC . TRBJ2-5 . TRBV2
CASSPWLDPMENTEAFF TGTGCCAGCAGTCCCTGGCTGGACCCTATGGAGAACACTGAAGCTTTCTTT . TRBJ1-1 . TRBV6-2/TRBV6-3
CSVGVHGGTEYGYTF TGCAGCGTTGGGGTTCACGGGGGGACGGAATATGGCTACACCTTC . TRBJ1-2 . TRBV29-1
CASCSIQGTGPQHF TGTGCCAGTTGCTCCATCCAGGGCACGGGGCCCCAGCATTTT . TRBJ1-5 . TRBV6-1
CASRLSYTGELFF TGTGCCAGCAGGCTGAGCTACACCGGGGAGCTGTTTTTT . TRBJ2-2 . TRBV27